This T cell receptor beta chain is from a study of CD8 T cells in ankylosing spondylitis. The CDR3 has 11 amino acids. Germline lookup yields CDR1 SQVTM and CDR2 ANQGSEA. Trimming left V 6 bases short and J 15 bases short, with 15 bases between. This clonotype was seen a handful of times. Antigen specificity is unknown. Study conclusions and caveats: A motif of fewer than ten highly homologous TCR beta variants was seen as apparently characteristic of ankylosing spondylitis blood. The authors reported significant enrichment of disease-linked clones in matched ankylosing spondylitis synovial fluid. Disease-linked clones proved CD8+ and comparatively uncommon in peripheral blood.

TCRdb reprocessed the 5' RACE reads with MiXCR, giving one entry per CDR3 protein. The table has 250,000 to 350,000 distinct CDR3 sequences, around 8% seen once; the top ten hold roughly 15%. Sample: blood, either unsorted or a sorted T cell fraction (not recorded which). The sequence came from a male donor with ankylosing spondylitis. The genes are TRBV29-1 and TRBJ2-6; TRBD2 is a possible D gene (7 bases). The CDR3 DNA follows: TGCAGCGTGGGGGGCCAGCGGGGCCTGACTTTC. This gives the protein CSVGGQRGLTF.